Listed below are T cell receptor beta chains from one sample, sequenced in a study of blood T cell repertoires in COVID-19. Profiling relied on immunoSEQ multiplex PCR, and the TCRdb table lists in-frame clones only, not all of them. The data contain just under 90,000 clones, 90% to 95% of them singletons. The sequenced material came from peripheral blood. These receptors originate from a man aged 55 to 70 with acute or convalescent COVID-19. Each CDR3 is given with its conserved first and last residue. The D gene is left open where the match is weak. Some rows have no size entry. The others give once, few or many, or a class for an expanded clone.

>TRBJ2-1|-|TRBV27|-
TGTGCCAGCACCCCATACGGGGGTATCAACAATGAGCAGTTCTTC
CASTPYGGINNEQFF
>TRBJ1-1|TRBD1|TRBV7-9|few
TGTGCCAGCAGCCCCCACAGGGGGACAGTCGCCACTGAAGCTTTCTTT
CASSPHRGTVATEAFF
>TRBJ2-7|TRBD2|TRBV5-4|-
TGTGCCAGCAGCCGAATGGGGGGGGGCTCCTACGAGCAGTACTTC
CASSRMGGGSYEQYF
>TRBJ2-7|TRBD2|TRBV9|-
TGTGCCAGCAGCGTAGGGGCGGGGGGGACCTACGAGCAGTACTTC
CASSVGAGGTYEQYF
>TRBJ2-7|TRBD1|TRBV7-2|-
TGTGCCAGCAGCTTAGGTCCGGGACAGAGCTCCTACGAGCAGTACTTC
CASSLGPGQSSYEQYF
>TRBJ2-4|TRBD2|TRBV5-4|-
TGTGCCAGCACCTCGGGACTAGCGGCAAACATTCAGTACTTC
CASTSGLAANIQYF
>TRBJ1-5|TRBD1|TRBV6-6|-
TGTGCCAGCAGTCCGACAGGGGGCAATCAGCCCCAGCATTTT
CASSPTGGNQPQHF
>TRBJ2-1|-|TRBV11-2|-
TGTGCCAGCAGCTTAAGACGGGAGTCCTACAATGAGCAGTTCTTC
CASSLRRESYNEQFF
>TRBJ2-5|TRBD1|TRBV24-1|once
TGTGCCACCAGTGACCCGACAGGGGGGGAGACCCAGTACTTC
CATSDPTGGETQYF
>TRBJ2-1|-|TRBV4-1|-
TGCGCCAGCAGCCAACAGGGGTTGGGGGTAAATGAGCAGTTCTTC
CASSQQGLGVNEQFF
>TRBJ2-1|TRBD2|TRBV5-1|-
TGCGCCAGCAGAGCGGGAGCCGTGAATGAGCAGTTCTTC
CASRAGAVNEQFF
>TRBJ2-5|TRBD2|TRBV28|-
TGTGCCAGCAGTCCCGCTCTAGCGGGGCTGTACCAAGAGACCCAGTACTTC
CASSPALAGLYQETQYF
>TRBJ2-7|TRBD1|TRBV15|-
TGTGCCACCAGCAGAGCCGGACAGGGGGCCTACGAGCAGTACTTC
CATSRAGQGAYEQYF
>TRBJ2-1|TRBD2|TRBV19|-
TGTGCCAGTAGTCCTGATCGGACTAGCAGCTACAATGAGCAGTTCTTC
CASSPDRTSSYNEQFF
>TRBJ2-3|-|TRBV19|-
TGTGCCAGTAGTGCCCTTAGCGGAAGCACAGATACGCAGTATTTT
CASSALSGSTDTQYF
>TRBJ1-1|-|TRBV28|-
TGTGCCAGCAGGAGTCCGGAGGATCTTAACACTGAAGCTTTCTTT
CASRSPEDLNTEAFF
>TRBJ2-7|TRBD2|TRBV28|-
TGTGCCAGCAGTTCATCAAGGACTAGCGGGAGTAGGTATGTTCGCGAGCAGTACTTC
CASSSSRTSGSRYVREQYF
>TRBJ2-7|-|TRBV15|-
TGTGCCACGAACAGGGATCATTCCTACGAGCAGTACTTC
CATNRDHSYEQYF
>TRBJ1-3|TRBD1|TRBV28|once
TGTGCCAGCAGTCAAGGGGGACAGGCGGTAGGCACCATATATTTT
CASSQGGQAVGTIYF
>TRBJ1-5|TRBD1|TRBV7-2|-
TGTGCCAGCAGCCCCCGGGACAGGGGTCAGCCCCAGCATTTT
CASSPRDRGQPQHF
>TRBJ2-5|-|TRBV7-2|once
TGTGCCAGCAGCGTACGGGGAAGTGGGGAGACCCAGTACTTC
CASSVRGSGETQYF
>TRBJ1-4|-|TRBV4-3|few
TGCGCCAGCAGCCAAGAGAGCGGTTTCGAGGTTGAAAAACTGTTTTTT
CASSQESGFEVEKLFF
>TRBJ2-4|-|TRBV3-1/TRBV3-2|-
TGTGCCAGCGGGCAGGGTCTAGCCAAAAACATTCAGTACTTC
CASGQGLAKNIQYF
>TRBJ2-7|TRBD2|TRBV28|-
TGTGCCAGCGAGGGCGGGCTAGCGGGCCGGGCGGACTACGAGCAGTACTTC
CASEGGLAGRADYEQYF
>TRBJ1-5|-|TRBV5-5|-
TGTGCCAGCAGCTCGACAGGTTATAGCAATCAGCCCCAGCATTTT
CASSSTGYSNQPQHF
>TRBJ2-2|-|TRBV18|-
TGTGCCAGCTCACCACCGGGCAGGGCGAACACCGGGGAGCTGTTTTTT
CASSPPGRANTGELFF
>TRBJ2-5|TRBD2|TRBV4-2|-
TGTGCCAGCAGCCAGGAAATAGCGGGAGTGGAGGAGACCCAGTACTTC
CASSQEIAGVEETQYF
>TRBJ1-5|-|TRBV24-1|-
TGTGCCACCAGTGCCCAGACAGTGGGCAATCAGCCCCAGCATTTT
CATSAQTVGNQPQHF
>TRBJ2-7|TRBD1|TRBV5-1|-
TGCGCCAGCAGCTTGAGTCCCGGGACAGGGGGTGGCGAGCAGTACTTC
CASSLSPGTGGGEQYF
>TRBJ1-5|-|TRBV19|-
TGTGCCAGTAAAGCCTCGCAGGGTTTTGTAAGAAATCAGCCCCAGCATTTT
CASKASQGFVRNQPQHF
>TRBJ1-1|-|TRBV30|-
TGTGCCTGGAGTGTCTTTTCCGGGAGTGAAGCTTTCTTT
CAWSVFSGSEAFF
>TRBJ2-1|-|TRBV7-2|-
TGTGCCAGCAGCCACGATGGGAGCTCCTACAATGAGCAGTTCTTC
CASSHDGSSYNEQFF
>TRBJ2-5|TRBD1|TRBV11-2|-
TGTGCCAGCAGCTCCCTTACAGGGGCTCGGGAGACCCAGTACTTC
CASSSLTGARETQYF
>TRBJ2-3|TRBD2|TRBV4-3|-
TGCGCCAGCAGCCAGTCTTTGACGGGAGGGCCAGCAGATACGCAGTATTTT
CASSQSLTGGPADTQYF
>TRBJ1-2|-|TRBV30|-
TGTGCCTGGGCGGGGGGGGGAACCCGCTATGGCTACACCTTC
CAWAGGGTRYGYTF
>TRBJ2-5|TRBD2|TRBV5-1|-
TGCGCCAGCAGCTGGGGACTAGCGGGAGAGACCCAGTACTTC
CASSWGLAGETQYF
>TRBJ2-2|-|TRBV24-1|-
TGTGCCACCAGTGATTTGCAAATTAGCGGGAACACCGGGGAGCTGTTTTTT
CATSDLQISGNTGELFF
>TRBJ1-1|-|TRBV29-1|-
TGCAGCGGTACAGGGTTCGTGAACACTGAAGCTTTCTTT
CSGTGFVNTEAFF
>TRBJ2-1|TRBD2|TRBV19|few
TGTGCCAGTAGTATGGTTTCGGCTAGCGGGAACAATGAGCAGTTCTTC
CASSMVSASGNNEQFF
>TRBJ1-3|-|TRBV10-3|-
TGTGCCATCAGTGAGTCGGGCGATCCAAGCTCTGGAAACACCATATATTTT
CAISESGDPSSGNTIYF
>TRBJ1-2|TRBD1|TRBV19|-
TGTGCCAGTACCTCACAGGGGGTGGAGAACTATGGCTACACCTTC
CASTSQGVENYGYTF
>TRBJ1-3|TRBD1|TRBV4-3|-
TGCGCCAGCAGCCGGGACAGGGGGTCTGGAAACACCATATATTTT
CASSRDRGSGNTIYF
>TRBJ2-2|TRBD1|TRBV19|-
TGTGCCAGTAGTGCGACAGGGCCGGGCACCGGGGAGCTGTTTTTT
CASSATGPGTGELFF
>TRBJ1-1|-|TRBV5-8|-
TGTGCCAGCAGCTTGGTTCGGGGATACACTGAAGCTTTCTTT
CASSLVRGYTEAFF
>TRBJ1-1|-|TRBV15|-
TGTGCCACCAGGGGAGACAGGAGGAGCACTGAAGCTTTCTTT
CATRGDRRSTEAFF
>TRBJ2-2|-|TRBV10-3|few
TGTGCCATCAGTGAGTCGTCCGGGATCGGGGAGCTGTTTTTT
CAISESSGIGELFF
>TRBJ2-1|TRBD2|TRBV11-3|once
TGTGCCAGCAGCTTAGAGGGGAGCGGGATATGGAATGAGCAGTTCTTC
CASSLEGSGIWNEQFF
>TRBJ2-7|TRBD1|TRBV2|few
TGTGCCAGCGCTGAGGACAGGTTCAACGAGCAGTACTTC
CASAEDRFNEQYF
>TRBJ2-3|-|TRBV3-1/TRBV3-2|-
TGTGCCAGCAGCCAACCCCTCACAGATACGCAGTATTTT
CASSQPLTDTQYF
>TRBJ2-1|-|TRBV4-3|-
TGCGCCAGCAGCCAAGGGGGCAGCTCCTACAATGAGCAGTTCTTC
CASSQGGSSYNEQFF
>TRBJ1-2|-|TRBV5-1|-
TGCGCCAGCAGCTTGGAACGAGGAGATCATGGCTACACCTTC
CASSLERGDHGYTF
>TRBJ2-3|-|TRBV7-9|-
TGTGCCAGCAGCTGGGGGGCAGATACGCAGTATTTT
CASSWGADTQYF
>TRBJ2-5|-|TRBV3-1/TRBV3-2|once
TGTGCCAGCAGGAGAGAGCAAGAGACCCAGTACTTC
CASRREQETQYF
>TRBJ2-1|-|TRBV20-1|-
TGCAGTGCTAGAGAGGACTATGAGCAGTTCTTC
CSAREDYEQFF
>TRBJ1-4|TRBD1|TRBV19|-
TGTGCCAGTAGTACCAGGGGGCTTGGTGAAAAACTGTTTTTT
CASSTRGLGEKLFF
>TRBJ1-2|-|TRBV5-4|-
TGTGCCAGCAGCTTAGGGAGGAACTATGGCTACACCTTC
CASSLGRNYGYTF
>TRBJ2-1|TRBD2|TRBV10-3|-
TGTGCCATCAGTGAAAGCGGGAGGGCCGGTGAGCAGTTCTTC
CAISESGRAGEQFF
>TRBJ1-5|-|TRBV7-2|-
TGTGCCAGCAGCTTCTTCATTACAGAGCCCCAGCATTTT
CASSFFITEPQHF
>TRBJ2-7|-|TRBV19|-
TGTGCCAGTAGTAGTAGGACTAACTCCTACGAGCAGTACTTC
CASSSRTNSYEQYF
>TRBJ2-7|-|TRBV10-3|-
TGTGCCATCAGTGAGTCCCCGTTCTACGAGCAGTACTTC
CAISESPFYEQYF